Shown below are 17 T cell receptor beta chains from a single sample sequenced in a study of human T cells and chemical hapten exposure. TCRdb used MiXCR to reprocess the 5' RACE reads, holding one entry per CDR3 protein. The sample shows some 150,000 distinct CDR3 sequences, 3.5% to 5% of them seen only once. Unfractionated whole blood served as the source for total RNA extraction. All receptors derive from a female donor in good health.

In this sample, this clonotype turned up a few times. CDR3 nucleotides: TGCAGTGCTAGAGATATTGGCGGGGGCAACACAGATACGCAGTATTTT. Translating it yields CSARDIGGGNTDTQYF. This chain uses TRBV20-1 with TRBJ2-3; tentative D call: TRBD2 (7 bases). Germline V CDR1 and CDR2: DFQATT, SNEGSKA (reference sequence). The length of the CDR3 is 16 residues. Trimming took off 0 bases at V and 2 bases at J, with 15 bases between the two ends.

This clonotype appeared a few times. This chain joins TRBV6-2 or TRBV6-3 and TRBJ2-7; TRBD2 aligns across 8 bases. Looked up from germline, CDR1 is MNHEY and CDR2 is SVGEGT. Losses at the gene ends were 6 bases for V and 7 bases for J; bases not matched to a gene: 23. This CDR3 has 18 residues. The CDR3 loop reads CASSQLSPAAGAGVEQYF. CDR3 DNA sequence: TGTGCCAGCAGCCAACTTTCTCCAGCAGCGGGGGCCGGGGTTGAGCAGTACTTC.

The V call is TRBV7-3, the J call TRBJ2-1; 8 bases agree with TRBD2. CDR1 is SGHTA, CDR2 FQGTGA, per germline. The CDR3 totals 18 residues. V was clipped by 5 bases and J by 5 bases; unmatched bases: 17. DNA for the CDR3: TGTGCCAGCAGCCTCCGGGGGGGAGCTAGTTTTATAAACAATGAGCAGTTCTTC. It yields the protein CASSLRGGASFINNEQFF.

The chain carries TRBV14 and TRBJ1-5; possible D gene TRBD1, 5 bases. V was clipped by 9 bases and J by 2 bases, with 14 bases between them. Germline-derived CDR1 and CDR2 are SGHDN and FVKESK. This CDR3 contains 14 residues. As DNA, the CDR3 is TGTGCCAGGACGACAGTGCCGGGCAATCAGCCCCAGCATTTT. Its translation is CARTTVPGNQPQHF.

This clonotype was picked up many times. This chain uses TRBV20-1 with TRBJ2-5; the D call may be TRBD1 or TRBD2 (5 bases each). V shed 5 bases and J shed 9 bases, with 7 bases lying between them. Germline V gene data show CDR1 as DFQATT and CDR2 as SNEGSKA (reference sequence). This CDR3 is built from 9 residues. CDR3 sequence reads: CSAGTPQYF. Written as DNA, the CDR3 is TGCAGTGCTGGGACCCCCCAGTACTTC.

There are many counts of this clonotype. The chain links TRBV28 to TRBJ2-3; D gene uncertain. The CDR3 length is 14 residues. V lost 3 bases and J lost 1, with 8 bases in between. Germline V gene data show CDR1 as MDHEN and CDR2 as SYDVKM. Written as DNA, the CDR3 is TGTGCCAGCAGTTTTGACGGTCGCACAGATACGCAGTATTTT. Translating it yields CASSFDGRTDTQYF. Full variable domain (missing parts from reference TRBV28 and TRBJ2-3): DVKVTQSSRYLVKRTGEKVFLECVQDMDHENMFWYRQDPGLGLRLIYFSYDVKMKEKGDIPEGYSVSREKKERFSLILESASTNQTSMYLCASSFDGRTDTQYFGPGTRLTVL.

The table lists this clonotype with many counts. The DNA of the CDR3 is TGCGCCAGCAGCTCTCCCAGCGGGGGGTACACAGATACGCAGTATTTT. Its translation: CASSSPSGGYTDTQYF. The rearrangement uses TRBV5-1 and TRBJ2-3, with 9 bases lining up with TRBD2. The germline gives CDR1 SGHRS, CDR2 YFSETQ. The CDR3 spans 16 residues. The J segment lost 2 bases and the V segment lost 3 bases, leaving 7 bases of the junction unmatched.

This clonotype was seen ten or more times. CDR3 protein: CASSTGNSPLHF. CDR3 bases: TGTGCCAGCAGCACAGGGAATTCACCCCTCCACTTT. The chain employs TRBV6-6 and TRBJ1-6, with D maybe TRBD1 (6 bases). Trimming took off 6 bases at V and 7 bases at J, with 7 bases between the two ends. CDR3 length equals 12 residues. Germline V gives CDR1 MNHNY, CDR2 SVGAGI (reference sequence).

This clonotype was observed many times. J is TRBJ2-3 and V is TRBV20-1, with D possibly called TRBD1 or TRBD2 (5 bases each). Trimming removed 3 bases at V and 8 bases at J, with 12 bases between. The germline gives CDR1 DFQATT, CDR2 SNEGSKA (reference sequence). The length of the CDR3 is 12 residues. The CDR3, as DNA: TGCAGTGCTAGTGTACGGGGCGCTACGCAGTATTTT. Protein: CSASVRGATQYF.

This clonotype was seen many times. The chain is built from TRBV29-1 and TRBJ1-5; 7 bases align to TRBD1. Per germline, CDR1 SQVTM and CDR2 ANQGSEA. This CDR3 region has 16 residues. Germline trimming cut 4 bases from V and 0 bases from J; bases unmatched to any gene: 9. CDR3: CSVVLQGWNSNQPQHF. DNA of the CDR3: TGCAGCGTTGTCTTACAGGGGTGGAATAGCAATCAGCCCCAGCATTTT.

This clonotype was seen a handful of times. The chain couples TRBV27 to TRBJ2-7, with D perhaps TRBD1 (6 bases). The V and J ends lost 0 bases and 1 base respectively, with 13 bases between them. Per germline, CDR1 MNHEY and CDR2 SMNVEV (reference sequence). This CDR3 spans 16 amino acids. The CDR3 is CASSLSAGARSYEQYF. The CDR3 DNA reads as TGTGCCAGCAGTTTATCCGCAGGGGCCCGATCCTACGAGCAGTACTTC.

This clonotype occurred many times. This chain connects TRBV20-1 to TRBJ2-2, with TRBD2 matching over 13 bases. Germline values: CDR1 DFQATT, CDR2 SNEGSKA (reference sequence). This CDR3 has 15 residues. V shed 6 bases and J 6 bases; nucleotides not matched to a gene: 7. The CDR3 region is CSAGLAGAGAGELFF. CDR3 nucleotides: TGCAGTGCCGGACTAGCGGGGGCAGGAGCCGGGGAGCTGTTTTTT.

This clonotype was counted at least ten times. This sequence joins TRBV5-4 and TRBJ2-6; TRBD2 matches at 7 bases. The trim removed 0 bases at V and 0 bases at J, leaving 9 bases unmatched. The CDR3 extends over 19 amino acids. The V gene's germline CDR1 is SGHNT and CDR2 YYREEE (reference sequence). This chain's CDR3 is CASSLVGRGWRSGANVLTF. The CDR3 DNA reads as TGTGCCAGCAGCTTGGTCGGGCGGGGGTGGCGCTCTGGGGCCAACGTCCTGACTTTC.

There are a few counts of this clonotype. The genes are TRBV4-3 and TRBJ1-6; D remains unclear. Germline V gene data show CDR1 as LGHNA and CDR2 as YSLEER. The CDR3 is made up of 16 amino acids. V lost 4 bases to trimming and J lost 9 bases, with 19 bases between them. The CDR3, as DNA: TGCGCCAGCAGCCCTCGACAAAAAGCAGATTTTTCACCCCTCCACTTT. It translates to CASSPRQKADFSPLHF.

A note on this clonotype: Just one base apart from a much larger clone, this may be a read error. The chain carries TRBV5-5 and TRBJ1-5; the D gene is possibly TRBD1 (5 bases). Per the germline V gene, CDR1 is SGHKS and CDR2 is YYEKEE (reference sequence). This CDR3 is built from 17 residues. Trimming removed 0 bases from V and 1 base from J, with 14 bases in between. The CDR3 here is CASSLAPRQLSNQPQHF. DNA for the CDR3: TGTGCCAGCAGCTTGGCACCACGACAGCTGAGCAATCAGCCCCAGCATTTT.

There are many counts of this clonotype. The CDR3, as DNA: TGCAGCGTTACTTCCGACCAGACCCAGTACTTC. Protein sequence: CSVTSDQTQYF. The gene calls are TRBV29-1 and TRBJ2-5; unclear D gene. The CDR3 runs to 11 residues. Between the trimmed V and J ends, which lost 5 bases and 6 bases, there was a span of 10 bases. CDR1 is SQVTM, CDR2 ANQGSEA, per germline.

This clonotype showed up many times. The V and J genes are TRBV6-2 or TRBV6-3 and TRBJ1-2; D is unclear. V lost 2 bases and J 5 bases, leaving 6 bases between the germline ends. The CDR3 covers 12 residues. Germline CDR1 is MNHEY and CDR2 is SVGEGT. CDR3 sequence: CASSYGAYGYTF. DNA for the CDR3: TGTGCCAGCAGTTACGGCGCGTATGGCTACACCTTC.